This TCR beta chain was documented in a study of identical twins. Whole-study results and caveats: The models gave estimates that fell short of the out-of-frame TCR alpha sharing seen in monozygotic twins.

A single record per CDR3 protein comes from TCRdb applying MiXCR to the 5' RACE reads. This table has 500,000 to 550,000 distinct CDR3 sequences, roughly a fifth appearing once. A remark on this clonotype: Its antigen is currently unknown.

Germline V gene data show CDR1 as SGDLS and CDR2 as YYNGEE. The CDR3 sequence is 14 residues long. J lost 6 bases, V lost 2 bases, and 6 bases had no gene match. With no exceptions, donors were healthy Caucasians. These data are also associated with another study on T cells expressing NK-cell markers.

The TCR sequence derives from a woman aged 18 to 35 in good health. The gene calls are TRBV9 and TRBJ2-7; 9 bases fit TRBD1. Sample: CD4+ T cells sorted from blood. This CDR3 is CASSVGTGSSEQYF. DNA for the CDR3: TGTGCCAGCAGCGTCGGGACAGGGAGCTCCGAGCAGTACTTC.